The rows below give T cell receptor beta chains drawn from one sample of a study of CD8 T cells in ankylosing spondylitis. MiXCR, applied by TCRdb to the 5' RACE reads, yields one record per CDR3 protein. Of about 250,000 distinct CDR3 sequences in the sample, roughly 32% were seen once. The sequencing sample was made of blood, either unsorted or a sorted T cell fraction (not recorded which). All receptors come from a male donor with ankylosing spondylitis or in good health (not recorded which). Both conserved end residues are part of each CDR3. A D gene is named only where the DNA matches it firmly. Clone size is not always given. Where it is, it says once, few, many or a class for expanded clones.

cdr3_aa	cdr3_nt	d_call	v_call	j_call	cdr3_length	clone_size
CASSLGPDRAGNIQYF	TGTGCCAGCAGCTTGGGCCCAGACAGGGCTGGAAACATTCAGTACTTC	TRBD1	TRBV5-6	TRBJ2-4	16	NA
CASSRTGSSGANVLTF	TGCGCCAGCAGCCGGACAGGAAGCTCTGGGGCCAACGTCCTGACTTTC	TRBD1	TRBV5-1	TRBJ2-6	16	NA
CSARAWGSSYEQYF	TGCAGTGCCCGAGCTTGGGGTTCCTCCTACGAGCAGTACTTC	NA	TRBV20-1	TRBJ2-7	14	NA
CASSFGGFETQYF	TGCGCCAGCAGCTTCGGTGGCTTCGAGACCCAGTACTTC	NA	TRBV5-1	TRBJ2-5	13	NA
CAISVNFRAASYEQYF	TGTGCCATCAGTGTTAATTTTCGGGCCGCTTCCTACGAGCAGTACTTC	NA	TRBV10-3	TRBJ2-7	16	few
CASSLVLVGETQYF	TGCGCCAGCAGCTTGGTCCTTGTGGGAGAGACCCAGTACTTC	NA	TRBV5-1	TRBJ2-5	14	NA
CASSYSTYGGELFF	TGTGCCAGCAGTTACTCGACGTACGGGGGGGAGCTGTTTTTT	NA	TRBV6-5	TRBJ2-2	14	NA
CASSHSATPGADIQYF	TGCGCCAGCAGCCATAGTGCTACCCCCGGGGCTGACATTCAGTACTTC	NA	TRBV4-1	TRBJ2-4	16	NA
CASSLGFGYEQYF	TGCGCCAGCAGCTTGGGTTTCGGCTACGAGCAGTACTTC	NA	TRBV5-1	TRBJ2-7	13	NA
CASSHHIKGEQYF	TGCGCCAGCAGCCATCATATCAAGGGGGAGCAGTACTTC	NA	TRBV4-1	TRBJ2-7	13	NA
CASSHRPESGQPQHF	TGCGCCAGCAGTCACAGGCCCGAGAGTGGTCAGCCCCAGCATTTT	NA	TRBV4-1	TRBJ1-5	15	NA
CAISEPQDKWGYTF	TGTGCCATCAGTGAGCCCCAGGACAAGTGGGGCTACACCTTC	NA	TRBV10-3	TRBJ1-2	14	few
CSVEEYPRGYEQYF	TGCAGCGTTGAAGAATATCCCCGGGGCTACGAGCAGTACTTC	NA	TRBV29-1	TRBJ2-7	14	NA
CASSPLHGGLPLTETQYF	TGCGCCAGCAGCCCCCTTCACGGCGGGCTTCCTCTCACAGAGACCCAGTACTTC	NA	TRBV4-1	TRBJ2-5	18	NA
CSARIGSGGVNEQFF	TGCAGTGCTAGAATTGGCAGCGGGGGGGTAAATGAGCAGTTCTTC	TRBD2	TRBV20-1	TRBJ2-1	15	few
CAISDPIVGRGGETQYF	TGTGCCATCAGTGATCCAATTGTCGGTCGAGGGGGAGAGACCCAGTACTTC	NA	TRBV10-3	TRBJ2-5	17	few
CASRPGQVAQPQHF	TGTGCCAGCAGGCCCGGACAGGTGGCCCAGCCCCAGCATTTT	TRBD1	TRBV6-1	TRBJ1-5	14	NA
CASSYSLQGMGAFF	TGTGCCAGCAGTTACTCCCTTCAGGGGATGGGGGCTTTCTTT	NA	TRBV6-5	TRBJ1-1	14	NA
CASSLGGGGSYEQYF	TGTGCCAGCAGCTTAGGTGGGGGTGGTTCCTACGAGCAGTACTTC	NA	TRBV7-2	TRBJ2-7	15	NA
CATVDRVGYLRGSYGYTF	TGTGCCACCGTAGACAGGGTCGGCTATCTCAGGGGATCCTATGGCTACACCTTC	TRBD1	TRBV28	TRBJ1-2	18	NA
CSAHDSPARGYTF	TGCAGTGCCCACGACAGCCCGGCTCGGGGCTACACCTTC	NA	TRBV20-1	TRBJ1-2	13	NA
CASSEYRQGPYGYTF	TGTGCCAGCAGTGAATACAGGCAGGGGCCCTATGGCTACACCTTC	NA	TRBV25-1	TRBJ1-2	15	NA
CSVDLAGASYNEQFF	TGCAGCGTTGACTTAGCGGGGGCTTCCTACAATGAGCAGTTCTTC	TRBD2	TRBV29-1	TRBJ2-1	15	many
CASSPQGNYGYTF	TGTGCCAGCAGTCCACAGGGGAACTATGGCTACACCTTC	TRBD1	TRBV12-3/TRBV12-4	TRBJ1-2	13	many
CSVEAGDSTDTQYF	TGCAGCGTTGAGGCAGGGGATAGCACAGATACGCAGTATTTT	NA	TRBV29-1	TRBJ2-3	14	NA
CSVEERVGTSGGYLAKNIQYF	TGCAGCGTTGAAGAGCGGGTGGGGACTAGCGGGGGGTACCTAGCCAAAAACATTCAGTACTTC	TRBD2	TRBV29-1	TRBJ2-4	21	NA
CASSLVGLETYEQYF	TGTGCCAGCAGCTTAGTCGGACTAGAGACCTACGAGCAGTACTTC	TRBD2	TRBV7-2	TRBJ2-7	15	NA
CATSSGQGEYEQYF	TGTGCCACCAGCAGCGGACAGGGGGAATACGAGCAGTACTTC	TRBD1	TRBV15	TRBJ2-7	14	few
CASSTGPYSPLHF	TGTGCCAGCAGTACAGGTCCCTATTCACCCCTCCACTTT	NA	TRBV6-1	TRBJ1-6	13	NA
CASSLDGRYTEAFF	TGCGCCAGCAGCTTGGATGGGAGATACACTGAAGCTTTCTTT	NA	TRBV5-1	TRBJ1-1	14	NA
CASSLSGLNQPQHF	TGTGCCAGCAGTTTATCAGGGCTCAATCAGCCCCAGCATTTT	NA	TRBV27	TRBJ1-5	14	NA
CSVEDGPNRHF	TGCAGCGTTGAAGATGGTCCAAACCGGCATTTT	NA	TRBV29-1	TRBJ1-5	11	NA
CASSLNSEKLFF	TGCGCCAGCAGCTTGAACAGTGAAAAACTGTTTTTT	NA	TRBV5-1	TRBJ1-4	12	NA
CSVDLNYGYTF	TGCAGCGTTGATCTAAACTATGGCTACACCTTC	NA	TRBV29-1	TRBJ1-2	11	NA
CAISEIGDDTQYF	TGTGCCATCAGTGAGATCGGGGATGATACGCAGTATTTT	NA	TRBV10-3	TRBJ2-3	13	NA
CASSAGQGRWAKNIQYF	TGTGCCAGCAGCGCCGGACAGGGGCGGTGGGCCAAAAACATTCAGTACTTC	TRBD1	TRBV7-2	TRBJ2-4	17	few
CASNIGGPGLNEQFF	TGTGCCAGCAATATAGGGGGGCCGGGCTTGAATGAGCAGTTCTTC	NA	TRBV12-3/TRBV12-4	TRBJ2-1	15	few
CSAMELGTGGYEQYF	TGCAGTGCTATGGAGCTCGGGACAGGGGGTTACGAGCAGTACTTC	TRBD1	TRBV20-1	TRBJ2-7	15	NA
CASSLWAWGSGNTIYF	TGTGCCAGCAGCTTATGGGCCTGGGGCTCTGGAAACACCATATATTTT	NA	TRBV7-9	TRBJ1-3	16	few
CASSTGSESFF	TGTGCCAGCAGTACAGGGTCTGAATCTTTCTTT	NA	TRBV6-5	TRBJ1-1	11	NA
CASGALTDTQYF	TGTGCCAGCGGGGCACTCACAGATACGCAGTATTTT	NA	TRBV2	TRBJ2-3	12	NA
CASSYRPTSGGGTDTQYF	TGTGCCAGCAGTTACCGTCCGACTAGCGGGGGGGGCACAGATACGCAGTATTTT	TRBD2	TRBV6-2/TRBV6-3	TRBJ2-3	18	few
CSAREILFGELFF	TGCAGTGCTAGAGAAATACTATTCGGGGAGCTGTTTTTT	NA	TRBV20-1	TRBJ2-2	13	NA
CSALYTSGPTYEQYF	TGCAGTGCCCTATATACTAGCGGCCCTACCTACGAGCAGTACTTC	TRBD2	TRBV20-1	TRBJ2-7	15	few